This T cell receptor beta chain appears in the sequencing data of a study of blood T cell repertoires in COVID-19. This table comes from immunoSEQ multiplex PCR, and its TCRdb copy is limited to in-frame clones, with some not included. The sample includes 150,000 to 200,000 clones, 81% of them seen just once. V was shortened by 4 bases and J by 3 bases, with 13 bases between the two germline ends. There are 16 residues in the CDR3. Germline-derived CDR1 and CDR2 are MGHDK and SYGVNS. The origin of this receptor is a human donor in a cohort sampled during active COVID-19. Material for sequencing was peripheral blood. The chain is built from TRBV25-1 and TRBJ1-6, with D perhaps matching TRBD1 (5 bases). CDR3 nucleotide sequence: TGTGCCAGCAGTGCTCTCTTCGGGGGCTATAATTCACCCCTCCACTTT. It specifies CASSALFGGYNSPLHF. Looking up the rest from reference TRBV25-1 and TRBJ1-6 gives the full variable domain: EADIYQTPRYLVIGTGKKITLECSQTMGHDKMYWYQQDPGMELHLIHYSYGVNSTEKGDLSSESTVSRIRTEHFPLTLESARPSHTSQYLCASSALFGGYNSPLHFGNGTRLTVT.